Listed below are T cell receptor beta chains from one sample, sequenced in a study of T cells in localized non-small cell lung cancer. Assay used: immunoSEQ multiplex PCR; TCRdb lists only in-frame clones, some missing. The sample holds some 64,000 clones, roughly 76% seen once. This sample comprised PBMCs, obtained before any cancer treatment. These receptors were taken from a man aged 35 to 69 with stage II lung adenocarcinoma. Each CDR3 is given with its conserved first and last residue. The order of the fields is clone size, V gene, D gene, J gene, CDR3 protein, CDR3 DNA. D genes are given only for firm matches. Clone size is not always given. Where it is, it says once, few, many or a class for expanded clones.

>.|TRBV4-1|TRBD1|TRBJ1-1
CASSNRGQNTEAFF
TGCGCCAGCAGCAACAGGGGGCAGAACACTGAAGCTTTCTTT
>.|TRBV11-2|.|TRBJ2-3
CASSRGQSTDTQYF
TGTGCCAGCAGCCGAGGACAAAGCACAGATACGCAGTATTTT
>.|TRBV18|.|TRBJ1-3
CASSPGGVSPGNTIYF
TGTGCCAGCTCCCCCGGAGGCGTCTCCCCTGGAAACACCATATATTTT
>.|TRBV6-1|.|TRBJ2-7
CASSEGQGLHEQYF
TGTGCCAGCAGTGAAGGGCAGGGGCTCCACGAGCAGTACTTC
>.|TRBV9|.|TRBJ2-2
CASSVAGQGRTGELFF
TGTGCCAGCAGCGTAGCGGGACAAGGAAGAACCGGGGAGCTGTTTTTT
>.|TRBV6-5|.|TRBJ1-2
CASRDTGYYGYTF
TGTGCCAGCAGGGATACAGGGTACTATGGCTACACCTTC
>.|TRBV15|TRBD1|TRBJ1-6
CATSGHPGGNSPLHF
TGTGCCACCAGCGGACATCCAGGGGGTAATTCACCCCTCCACTTT
>medium-sized|TRBV4-2|.|TRBJ1-1
CASSQADSNTEAFF
TGTGCCAGCAGCCAAGCGGACTCGAACACTGAAGCTTTCTTT
>.|TRBV19|.|TRBJ2-2
CASSIPRAGGELFF
TGTGCCAGTAGTATCCCCAGGGCCGGCGGGGAGCTGTTTTTT
>.|TRBV10-3|.|TRBJ1-2
CAISESVLREYGYTF
TGTGCCATCAGTGAGTCGGTCCTCAGGGAATATGGCTACACCTTC
>.|TRBV4-3|TRBD1|TRBJ2-2
CASSPQYRGQSGELFF
TGCGCCAGCAGCCCACAGTACAGGGGGCAATCCGGGGAGCTGTTTTTT
>once|TRBV6-1|TRBD2|TRBJ2-2
CASSENAGDTGELFF
TGTGCCAGCAGTGAGAATGCGGGGGACACCGGGGAGCTGTTTTTT
>.|TRBV11-2|.|TRBJ2-1
CASSSVTGNEQFF
TGTGCCAGCAGCTCCGTGACTGGGAATGAGCAGTTCTTC
>.|TRBV7-3|.|TRBJ2-5
CASSLGNFGRETQYF
TGTGCCAGCAGCTTAGGAAACTTTGGGAGGGAGACCCAGTACTTC
>.|TRBV7-3|.|TRBJ1-2
CASSTRGRGEGGYTF
TGTGCCAGCAGCACCCGAGGACGAGGGGAGGGAGGCTACACCTTC
>.|TRBV9|.|TRBJ2-6
CASSVDPTGANVLTF
TGTGCCAGCAGCGTGGACCCCACTGGGGCCAACGTCCTGACTTTC
>.|TRBV30|.|TRBJ1-2
CAWKGVEAGRGYTF
TGTGCCTGGAAGGGGGTTGAGGCAGGCAGGGGCTACACCTTC
>.|TRBV19|.|TRBJ1-1
CASSTDHNTEAFF
TGTGCCAGTAGTACAGATCATAACACTGAAGCTTTCTTT
>.|TRBV19|TRBD2|TRBJ2-4
CASSSTSGTNKNIQYF
TGTGCCAGTAGTTCAACTAGCGGGACTAACAAAAACATTCAGTACTTC
>once|TRBV6-5|TRBD2|TRBJ2-5
CASSYGSRAGKETQYF
TGTGCCAGCAGTTACGGGTCACGAGCGGGAAAAGAGACCCAGTACTTC
>.|TRBV7-8|.|TRBJ1-1
CASSPFGTEAFF
TGTGCCAGCAGCCCCTTCGGGACTGAAGCTTTCTTT
>.|TRBV30|.|TRBJ2-3
CAWSTLASTDTQYF
TGTGCCTGGAGTACCTTAGCAAGCACAGATACGCAGTATTTT
>.|TRBV19|TRBD2|TRBJ2-7
CASSITVGGGYEQYF
TGTGCCAGTAGTATAACGGTAGGCGGGGGCTACGAGCAGTACTTC
>.|TRBV4-1|.|TRBJ1-5
CASSQDWAGSNQPQHF
TGCGCCAGCAGCCAAGATTGGGCAGGTAGCAATCAGCCCCAGCATTTT
>few|TRBV4-3|.|TRBJ1-5
CASSQTRTHQPQHF
TGCGCCAGCAGCCAGACCAGAACTCATCAGCCCCAGCATTTT
>few|TRBV7-3|TRBD2|TRBJ2-1
CASSLQAGGRNEQFF
TGTGCCAGCAGCTTACAGGCGGGAGGGCGTAATGAGCAGTTCTTC
>.|TRBV7-9|.|TRBJ1-1
CASSLLAGVTEAFF
TGTGCCAGCAGCTTACTTGCTGGGGTCACTGAAGCTTTCTTT
>.|TRBV15|TRBD1|TRBJ2-7
CATSRDPGQGSYEQYF
TGTGCCACCAGCAGAGATCCGGGACAGGGTTCCTACGAGCAGTACTTC